This T cell receptor (beta chain) was retrieved from a study of blood T cell repertoires in COVID-19. Study overall: The United States, Italy and Spain were the sources of the acute and convalescent COVID-19 samples. T cells, B-cell-depleted T cells, or PBMCs provided the cDNA or gDNA that served as material.

This clone was observed a handful of times. Methods used by the authors: Reference gene primer amplification yielded estimated nucleated cell counts. Sequenced by immunoSEQ multiplex PCR; TCRdb stores in-frame clones only, minus some. That table gives V, J and clone size, and the DNA gave D and trimming. The sample contains some 250,000 clones, around 86% of which appear only once. The CDR3 runs to 15 residues. The V end was cut by 3 bases, the J end by 0 bases, with 11 bases between. CDR1 is SEHNR, CDR2 FQNEAQ, per germline (reference sequence). The TCR sequence derives from a woman aged 60-75 years with active or convalescent COVID-19. The rearrangement links TRBV7-9 to TRBJ1-2; D is unresolved. The sample taken for sequencing was peripheral blood. CDR3 region: CASSFGDLSNYGYTF. The CDR3 nucleotides are TGTGCCAGCAGCTTCGGAGACCTATCTAACTATGGCTACACCTTC.